The present T cell receptor beta chain was sequenced within a study of graft-versus-host responses after intestinal transplantation (dated by TCRdb to about 2021). Describing the broader study: Multivisceral, liver-intestinal, or isolated intestinal transplants were received by the recipients. Every recipient was given anti-thymocyte globulin induction, followed by around three years of maintenance tacrolimus and steroids. Bulk TCR-beta CDR3 sequencing was used to track graft-versus-host and host-versus-graft alloreactive T cell clones in the graft, circulation and bone marrow after intestinal transplantation. To identify alloreactive clones, pre-transplant mixed lymphocyte reaction products were sequenced and compared with unstimulated pre-transplant donor and recipient T cells. The cohort enrolled 24 intestinal transplant recipients, one of whom was a retransplant, and a few patients without pretransplant specimens were excluded. A peak of at least 4% donor T cells among recipient peripheral blood mononuclear cells was the definition used for donor T cell macrochimerism. Samples from a few later patients were sequenced in-house on an Illumina MiSeq with MiXCR processing rather than by the commercial service.

In the paper's terms, the time point label means: cells obtained before transplantation from donor or recipient. CD3+CD4+ and CD3+CD8+ populations were FACS-sorted from unstimulated pre-transplant donor and recipient cells taken from spleen or lymph nodes. Study-level results and caveats: In the allografts of patients with donor T cell macrochimerism, GvH to HvG T cell clonal ratios were high. Peak levels of circulating GvH clones were associated with declines in HvG clones early after transplant. The conclusions were limited by the relatively low number and heterogeneity of the intestinal transplant patients. GvH clones turned up in recipient bone marrow, with some appearing earlier in ileal mucosa or blood, a pattern consistent with an intestinal mucosal origin.

Library method: the immunoSEQ multiplex PCR assay. In most patients, genomic DNA was isolated using the Qiagen DNeasy Blood and Tissue Kit and sent frozen to Adaptive Biotechnologies for TCR sequencing. Adaptive Biotechnologies carried out high-throughput TCR-beta CDR3 sequencing of genomic DNA for most patients. The source study handled its data this way. TCR sequencing data were retrieved from Adaptive's ImmunoSEQ software for 15 to 20 patients, whereas a few other patients were processed with MiXCR and VDJtools. To correct CD4 versus CD8 sorting errors, any sequence found in both subsets at a frequency ratio below 5:1 was removed. CDR3 nucleotide sequences shared between donor and recipient were removed because their origin could not be assigned. Alloreactive clones required at least 2-fold expansion over unstimulated cells and minimum CFSE-low frequency of 0.002% (template counts) or 0.001% (read counts). Clones detected in sequenced pre-transplant spleen, lymph node, or MLR CFSE-low populations of the donor or recipient were defined as mappable. The cumulative frequency of alloreactive clones was calculated as a percentage of all sequences, weighted by copy number. The source is immuneACCESS, and TCRdb retained only in-frame sequences with V and J called. Part of the clones is not carried over; for the studies checked, unresolved V genes explain less than half of this, and the remainder is unexplained. V and J calls and clone size come straight from that table; D and trimming were deduced from the DNA. The sample includes more than 70,000 clones, with roughly nine tenths observed a single time. The ten top clones hold 0.095% to 0.11% of the sample.

Unmatched junction bases come to 9, with V trimmed by 5 bases and J by 0 bases. The CDR3 runs 16 residues from the cysteine to the phenylalanine. Here the CDR3 DNA is all that survives: 48 bases in frame from base 1. CDR1 is given as SEHNR and CDR2 as FQNEAQ, both from the germline V gene (reference sequence). As regards this clone: No cognate antigen has been identified for it. The record has no base qualities; no much larger clone is one base away.

The receptor comes from a human donor who received an intestinal transplant. Sequences were derived from unstimulated CD4+ T cells sorted from spleen or lymph node cells, sampled before intestinal transplant. Recombination connected TRBV7-9 to TRBJ1-2; 7 bases in the junction line up with TRBD1. CDR3 protein: CASSLQGQFSNYGYTF. The sequenced DNA: TGTGCCAGCAGCCTCCAGGGACAGTTTTCTAACTATGGCTACACCTTC.